The source of this T cell receptor beta chain is a study of blood T cell repertoires in COVID-19. Profiling relied on immunoSEQ multiplex PCR, and the TCRdb table lists in-frame clones only, not all of them. The table includes 200,000 to 250,000 clones, 85% to 90% detected once. Sample: peripheral blood. The receptor was derived from a man between 25 and 39 years old with COVID-19, enrolled during active disease.

The CDR3 reads CASSQSGGRNQPQHF. CDR3 sequence (DNA): TGCGCCAGCAGCCAAAGTGGGGGCCGGAATCAGCCCCAGCATTTT. The V and J genes are TRBV4-3 and TRBJ1-5; the D gene is possibly TRBD1 (6 bases). This CDR3 contains 15 residues. Trimming took off 2 bases at V and 4 bases at J, with 12 bases between the two ends. Germline CDR1 LGHNA, CDR2 YSLEER.